These 27 T cell receptor beta chains came from one sample sequenced in a study of blood T cells in healthy people across ages. Through a sample-barcoded 5' primer and a J-beta primer mix, a second PCR was run for about 6 to 12 cycles. One entry per CDR3 protein, called by TCRdb with MiXCR from the 5' RACE reads. The sample records fewer than 1.5 million distinct CDR3 sequences, 35% to 45% being singletons. Sequenced sample: blood. Receptor source: a woman under 30 in good health.

This clonotype has a handful of counts. The rearrangement uses TRBV29-1 and TRBJ2-7; the D call may be TRBD1 or TRBD2 (5 bases each). The CDR3 runs to 15 residues. Germline V lookup: CDR1 SQVTM, CDR2 ANQGSEA. Between the trimmed V and J ends, which lost 4 bases and 0 bases, there was a span of 16 bases. The CDR3 DNA reads as TGCAGCGTTGGACAAAGGTCAGGGAGCTCCTACGAGCAGTACTTC. It translates to CSVGQRSGSSYEQYF.

The chain uses TRBV5-1 and TRBJ2-3; D uncertain. V was pared by 3 bases and J by 1 base, with 12 bases between. The CDR3 spans 15 residues. Germline V CDR1 and CDR2: SGHRS, YFSETQ. DNA for the CDR3: TGCGCCAGCAGCTCCGACTCAGGCGGCACAGATACGCAGTATTTT. Translated: CASSSDSGGTDTQYF.

The chain employs TRBV29-1 and TRBJ2-1; D remains ambiguous. Looked up from germline, CDR1 is SQVTM and CDR2 is ANQGSEA. The CDR3 is 10 residues long. Trimming left V 4 bases short and J 10 bases short, with 8 bases between. CDR3 sequence: CSVGSGEQFF. The CDR3 DNA reads as TGCAGCGTTGGGTCTGGGGAGCAGTTCTTC.

This clonotype has a handful of counts. This sequence joins TRBV27 and TRBJ2-1; 10 bases are a match to TRBD2. V lost 4 bases, J lost 8 bases, and 5 bases stayed unmatched. The CDR3 runs 14 residues. CDR1 and CDR2 (germline): MNHEY, SMNVEV (reference sequence). CDR3 in amino acids: CASSWGTSGDEQFF. CDR3 nucleotides: TGTGCCAGCAGTTGGGGTACTAGCGGGGATGAGCAGTTCTTC.

This chain connects TRBV15 to TRBJ2-5; 13 positions agree with TRBD2. The better agreement between TRBJ2-7 and the DNA end casts doubt on the J call. The CDR3 sequence is 16 residues long. The germline CDR1 and CDR2 sequences are LNHNV and YYDKDF (reference sequence). CDR3 protein: CATSRSRGTSGVEQYF. The CDR3 region has the DNA TGTGCCACCAGCAGATCGCGAGGGACTAGCGGGGTCGAGCAGTACTTC.

The chain has TRBV6-1 and TRBJ2-5; either TRBD1 or TRBD2 may supply D (5 bases each). The DNA end lines up better with TRBJ2-4; the J call may be wrong. Germline lookup yields CDR1 MNHNS and CDR2 SASEGT. The CDR3 totals 17 residues. The CDR3 protein is CASSDWDAWLAKNIQYF. The CDR3 DNA sequence: TGTGCCAGCAGTGACTGGGACGCTTGGCTCGCCAAAAACATTCAGTACTTC.

This clonotype has at least ten counts. The genes are TRBV7-2 and TRBJ2-7; 11 nucleotides line up with TRBD2. Looked up from germline, CDR1 is SGHTA and CDR2 is FQGNSA. Losses at the gene ends were 4 bases for V and 4 bases for J; bases not matched to a gene: 9. The CDR3 covers 16 residues. The CDR3 nucleotides read TGTGCCAGCAGCTCTGAATTCGTAGCGGGGGGGTACGAGCAGTACTTC. Amino acid sequence: CASSSEFVAGGYEQYF.

This clonotype was seen more than once but under ten times. The V and J genes are TRBV7-9 and TRBJ2-7; D remains ambiguous. CDR1 and CDR2 (germline): SEHNR, FQNEAQ (reference sequence). Trimming removed 6 bases from V and 3 bases from J, with 12 bases in between. CDR3 length: 13 amino acids. The CDR3 sequence is CASRGTAIYEQYF. CDR3 bases: TGTGCCAGCAGGGGCACAGCCATCTACGAGCAGTACTTC.

Only one count was recorded for this clonotype. The junction departs from the called germline gene at one end, perhaps through a read error. The V call is TRBV20-1, the J call TRBJ2-5, with 8 bases identical to TRBD2. Germline V gene lookup returns CDR1 DFQATT and CDR2 SNEGSKA (reference sequence). CDR3 size: 14 residues. CDR3 sequence (DNA): TGCAGTGTTAGAGATCCGGCGGGAGGAGAGACCCAGTACTTC. Residues: CSVRDPAGGETQYF.

This clonotype has just one count. This rearrangement joins TRBV7-2 to TRBJ1-2; TRBD1 matches at 11 bases. This CDR3 comprises 16 residues. Trimming at V came to 5 bases and at J to 3 bases, leaving 8 bases not matched to a gene. Germline V lookup: CDR1 SGHTA, CDR2 FQGNSA. CDR3 coding DNA: TGTGCCAGCAGCCCCCGGACAGGGGGCATTCACTATGGCTACACCTTC. Residues: CASSPRTGGIHYGYTF.

This sequence joins TRBV24-1 and TRBJ2-1; D assignment may be TRBD1 or TRBD2 (5 bases each). Germline assignment: CDR1 KGHDR and CDR2 SFDVKD. The CDR3 length is 16 residues. Between the trimmed V and J ends, which lost 7 bases and 0 bases, there was a span of 15 bases. The CDR3 protein is CATRPGRSSSYNEQFF. CDR3 bases: TGTGCCACCAGACCGGGGCGGTCAAGCTCCTACAATGAGCAGTTCTTC.

The V and J genes are TRBV15 and TRBJ2-3, with 9 bases identical to TRBD2. The CDR3 contains 18 residues. Germline V gene lookup returns CDR1 LNHNV and CDR2 YYDKDF (reference sequence). V lost 3 bases and J lost 6; bases outside the gene matches: 16. The chain's CDR3 is CATSSAAMLAGMVDTQYF. CDR3 sequence (DNA): TGTGCCACCAGCAGTGCTGCAATGCTAGCGGGGATGGTGGATACGCAGTATTTT. Looking up the rest from reference TRBV15 and TRBJ2-3 gives the full variable domain: DAMVIQNPRYQVTQFGKPVTLSCSQTLNHNVMYWYQQKSSQAPKLLFHYYDKDFNNEADTPDNFQSRRPNTSFCFLDIRSPGLGDTAMYLCATSSAAMLAGMVDTQYFGPGTRLTVL.

In this sample, this clonotype turned up a few times. The chain recombines TRBV3-1 with TRBJ1-2; TRBD1 agrees at 7 bases. V was clipped by 3 bases and J by 6 bases; unmatched bases: 10. CDR3 length: 15 amino acids. Looked up from germline, CDR1 is LGHDT and CDR2 is YNNKEL (reference sequence). The CDR3 nucleotides are TGTGCCAGCAGCCATGTCTGGGACAGCGAGAATGGCTACACCTTC. This encodes CASSHVWDSENGYTF.

This clonotype was detected only a few times. This chain links TRBV20-1 with TRBJ2-5, with TRBD2 as a possible D gene (5 bases). The V and J ends lost 8 bases and 2 bases respectively, with 15 bases between them. Germline loops: CDR1 DFQATT, CDR2 SNEGSKA (reference sequence). This CDR3 is 13 amino acids long. The CDR3 loop reads CSQGGTGQETQYF. CDR3 DNA: TGCAGTCAAGGTGGTACGGGGCAAGAGACCCAGTACTTC.

The chain is built from TRBV20-1 and TRBJ2-1; 8 bases are a match to TRBD1. This CDR3 is built from 13 residues. Germline V gives CDR1 DFQATT, CDR2 SNEGSKA (reference sequence). Losses at the gene ends were 3 bases for V and 11 bases for J; bases not matched to a gene: 9. CDR3 residues: CSARRSTGGQQFF. Here the CDR3 DNA reads TGCAGTGCTAGGAGGAGTACAGGGGGACAGCAGTTCTTC.

This clonotype came up once. The rearrangement joins TRBV12-3 or TRBV12-4 to TRBJ1-1; perhaps TRBD1 as D (6 bases). CDR3 length: 14 residues. V was pared by 5 bases and J by 1 base, with 11 bases between. This CDR3 is CASSASQGNTEAFF. The CDR3, as DNA: TGTGCCAGCAGTGCCTCACAGGGGAACACTGAAGCTTTCTTT.

The V and J genes are TRBV9 and TRBJ2-3; 9 positions agree with TRBD1. This CDR3 is built from 16 residues. The V gene's germline CDR1 is SGDLS and CDR2 YYNGEE. V lost 4 bases to trimming and J lost 2 bases; unmatched junction nucleotides: 8. The CDR3 is CASSRRTGDTTDTQYF. CDR3 nucleotides: TGTGCCAGCAGCCGACGGACAGGGGATACCACAGATACGCAGTATTTT.

A few counts support this clonotype. The CDR3 DNA follows: TGTGCCAGCAGCTCCCGGGCCTCCTGGGGTGAGCAGTTCTTC. This sequence encodes CASSSRASWGEQFF. The V and J genes are TRBV7-9 and TRBJ2-1; no clear D. V lost 4 bases and J lost 9, with 16 bases in between. CDR1 and CDR2 (germline): SEHNR, FQNEAQ (reference sequence). The CDR3 length is 14 residues.

V gene TRBV29-1 combines with J gene TRBJ1-1, with D maybe TRBD1 (6 bases). V lost 2 bases and J lost 8, with 12 bases in between. The CDR3 has 12 amino acids. CDR1 is SQVTM, CDR2 ANQGSEA, per germline. CDR3 loop: CSVERGDGEAFF. CDR3 DNA sequence: TGCAGCGTTGAAAGGGGGGACGGGGAAGCTTTCTTT.

CDR3 sequence reads: CASSLGLFSGGTDTQYF. The DNA for the CDR3 is TGCGCCAGCAGCCTAGGACTATTTAGCGGGGGCACAGATACGCAGTATTTT. The V gene is TRBV4-1, the J gene TRBJ2-3; 8 bases are a match to TRBD2. CDR3 size: 17 residues. Germline-derived CDR1 and CDR2 are MGHRA and YSYEKL. Trimming removed 4 bases from V and 1 base from J; junction bases left unmatched: 10.

CDR3 sequence (DNA): TGTGCCAGCAGCGTAGACCCAGGGAAGGAGACCCAGTACTTC. It translates to CASSVDPGKETQYF. This chain joins TRBV9 and TRBJ2-5; D is perhaps TRBD1 (5 bases). Trimming stripped 0 bases from V and 5 bases from J, with 11 bases between. This CDR3 has 14 residues. Germline V gene data show CDR1 as SGDLS and CDR2 as YYNGEE.

The V gene is TRBV3-1, the J gene TRBJ2-5; 7 bases are shared with TRBD2. CDR1 is LGHDT, CDR2 YNNKEL, per germline (reference sequence). The CDR3 totals 14 residues. The J segment lost 5 bases and the V segment lost 3 bases, leaving 6 bases of the junction unmatched. CDR3 loop: CASSHDWGGETQYF. The CDR3 bases are TGTGCCAGCAGCCATGACTGGGGAGGGGAGACCCAGTACTTC.

The genes are TRBV12-3 or TRBV12-4 and TRBJ2-3; D might be TRBD1 or TRBD2, each matching 6 bases. Trimming stripped 4 bases from V and 6 bases from J, with 11 bases between. The CDR3 runs 13 residues. The CDR3 sequence: CASSSMGGDTQYF. In nucleotides, the CDR3 is TGTGCCAGCAGTTCCATGGGGGGCGATACGCAGTATTTT.

This clonotype was recorded many times. This chain joins TRBV4-1 and TRBJ2-1, with D possibly being TRBD2 (6 bases). CDR3 length: 14 amino acids. Between the trimmed V and J ends, which lost 4 bases and 6 bases, there was a span of 13 bases. Germline V gene data show CDR1 as MGHRA and CDR2 as YSYEKL. The CDR3 loop reads CASSLPTSGNEQFF. In nucleotides, the CDR3 is TGCGCCAGCAGCCTCCCGACTAGTGGCAATGAGCAGTTCTTC.

Comments on this clonotype: The junction does not match germline at one end; this may be a read error. The rearrangement joins TRBV20-1 to TRBJ2-5, with D possibly TRBD2 on 6 matching bases. The CDR3 runs to 15 residues. Germline V gene sequence: CDR1 DFQATT, CDR2 SNEGSKA (reference sequence). DNA of the CDR3: TGCAGTGCCAGAGACTCGGGAGTGGCCTACAATGAGCAGTACTTC. This encodes CSARDSGVAYNEQYF.

The chain has TRBV2 and TRBJ2-1; 11 bases align to TRBD2. The germline V gene has CDR1 SNHLY and CDR2 FYNNEI. The CDR3 covers 15 residues. V lost 7 bases and J lost 4; bases outside the gene matches: 6. CDR3 loop: CASKSGTSGYNEQFF. In nucleotides, the CDR3 is TGTGCCAGCAAATCCGGGACTAGCGGATACAATGAGCAGTTCTTC.

This rearrangement joins TRBV27 to TRBJ2-7; either TRBD1 or TRBD2 may supply D (5 bases each). CDR1 MNHEY and CDR2 SMNVEV come from the germline V gene (reference sequence). V lost 4 bases and J lost 0, with 13 bases in between. The CDR3 spans 15 residues. The CDR3 protein is CASSSGAGLSYEQYF. DNA of the CDR3: TGTGCCAGCAGTTCCGGGGCGGGCCTCTCCTACGAGCAGTACTTC.